Here is one T cell receptor beta chain with its context. Trimming left V 10 bases short and J 7 bases short, with 13 bases between. This CDR3 comprises 12 residues. The germline CDR1 and CDR2 sequences are ENHRY and SYGVKD. The data stem from a study of T cell changes during pregnancy in multiple sclerosis. Only in-frame clones appear in the TCRdb table, and some are missing; sequencing was by immunoSEQ multiplex PCR. This table has under 85,000 clones, 94% appearing once. The clonotype originates from a female donor with multiple sclerosis, enrolled in a pregnancy study. The sequences come from peripheral blood, collected in the third trimester of pregnancy. The chain uses TRBV10-3 and TRBJ1-4; TRBD1 is a possible D gene (5 bases). Here the CDR3 reads CATAPGGEKLFF. The DNA of the CDR3 is TGTGCCACCGCCCCGGGGGGTGAAAAACTGTTTTTT.